These 29 T cell receptor beta chains came from one sample sequenced in a study of T-cell memory formation after mild COVID-19. Via MiXCR, TCRdb re-called the 5' RACE reads, giving one row per CDR3 protein. The sample comprises roughly 89,000 distinct CDR3 sequences, less than 15% of which are singletons, and 39% rests with the top ten. Sequencing was carried out using PBMCs or a T cell subset sorted from them (not recorded which). Source of these receptors: a young man who had mild COVID-19 (a few samples of this study predate the infection). Cell type and time point are not known.

The chain uses TRBV6-2 or TRBV6-3 and TRBJ2-1, with D uncertain. CDR3 length equals 12 residues. V shed 3 bases and J shed 5 bases, with 5 bases lying between them. Germline-derived CDR1 and CDR2 are MNHEY and SVGEGT. The CDR3 DNA reads TGTGCCAGCAGTTATGGGGACAATGAGCAGTTCTTC. It codes for CASSYGDNEQFF.

This clonotype was counted ten times or more. The chain carries TRBV6-2 or TRBV6-3 and TRBJ2-1; 7 nucleotides agree with TRBD2. CDR1 is MNHEY, CDR2 SVGEGT, per germline. Germline trimming cut 2 bases from V and 8 bases from J; bases unmatched to any gene: 6. This CDR3 region has 14 residues. The CDR3 bases are TGTGCCAGCAGTTACGGGCTAGCGGCGGATGAGCAGTTCTTC. Translating gives CASSYGLAADEQFF.

This rearrangement joins TRBV24-1 to TRBJ1-2; D uncertain. There are 14 residues in the CDR3. Trimming took off 5 bases at V and 2 bases at J, with 11 bases between the two ends. Germline CDR1 KGHDR, CDR2 SFDVKD. The chain's CDR3 is CATSVASKNYGYTF. The CDR3 DNA sequence: TGTGCCACCAGTGTTGCAAGTAAGAACTATGGCTACACCTTC.

This clonotype was counted many times. The rearrangement links TRBV6-2 or TRBV6-3 to TRBJ2-3; D tentatively fits TRBD1 or TRBD2 (5 bases each). V was cut by 1 base and J by 0 bases, with 8 bases left in between. The length of the CDR3 is 15 residues. Per the germline V gene, CDR1 is MNHEY and CDR2 is SVGEGT. CDR3 protein: CASSYWDLSTDTQYF. The CDR3 region has the DNA TGTGCCAGCAGTTACTGGGACCTAAGCACAGATACGCAGTATTTT.

This clonotype has just a few counts. This chain connects TRBV7-3 to TRBJ2-2, with 11 bases lining up with TRBD2. This CDR3 comprises 15 residues. Unmatched junction bases numbered 2, after V lost 8 bases and J lost 0 bases. Germline CDR1 is SGHTA and CDR2 is FQGTGA. The CDR3 DNA is TGTGCCAGCTCGACTAGCGGGGCGAACACCGGGGAGCTGTTTTTT. Translation gives CASSTSGANTGELFF.

The chain recombines TRBV4-2 with TRBJ2-7; 8 bases agree with TRBD2. J lost 2 bases, V lost 0 bases, and 6 bases had no gene match. Germline V gives CDR1 LGHNA, CDR2 YNFKEQ. The length of the CDR3 is 16 residues. CDR3 bases: TGTGCCAGCAGCCAAGAAGTAGCGGGGCTAACCTACGAGCAGTACTTC. Its protein product is CASSQEVAGLTYEQYF.

This clonotype was detected a few times. The chain carries TRBV11-2 and TRBJ2-1; D may be TRBD1 or TRBD2 (6 bases each). The V end lost 1 base, the J end lost 8 bases, and 15 bases lay between the germline ends. Per germline, CDR1 SGHAT and CDR2 FQNNGV. This CDR3 is 15 amino acids long. CDR3 sequence: CASSLGQGGIDEQFF. The DNA of the CDR3 is TGTGCCAGCAGCTTAGGCCAAGGGGGGATCGATGAGCAGTTCTTC.

This clonotype was counted between two and nine times. The rearrangement links TRBV27 to TRBJ2-5, with TRBD1 matching over 9 bases. V gave up 7 bases and J gave up 0 bases; unmatched junction bases: 9. CDR1 and CDR2 (germline): MNHEY, SMNVEV (reference sequence). CDR3 length equals 16 residues. CDR3 nucleotides: TGTGCCAGCATCCCAACCGGACAGGGGTACCAAGAGACCCAGTACTTC. Translating it yields CASIPTGQGYQETQYF.

The chain uses TRBV10-2 and TRBJ1-1, with D unclear. V lost 4 bases, J lost 6 bases, and 12 bases lay in between. The CDR3 has 13 amino acids. Per the germline V gene, CDR1 is WSHSY and CDR2 is SAAADI. In DNA form, the CDR3 reads TGCGCCAGCAGTGGGAGTGCGGGCGCTGAAGCTTTCTTT. Encoded protein: CASSGSAGAEAFF.

The chain joins TRBV7-9 to TRBJ2-1, with D maybe TRBD2 (5 bases). Germline CDR1 is SEHNR and CDR2 is FQNEAQ (reference sequence). The CDR3 consists of 16 residues. V lost 6 bases and J 0 bases, leaving 15 bases between the germline ends. CDR3 loop: CASRPQLGSSYNEQFF. The CDR3 DNA reads TGTGCCAGCAGGCCCCAGCTAGGGAGCTCCTACAATGAGCAGTTCTTC.

Notes on this clonotype: A much larger clone differs from this one at a single base, so this may be a read error. The chain employs TRBV7-8 and TRBJ2-4, with D perhaps TRBD1 (5 bases). The V gene lost 5 bases and the J gene lost 8 bases, with 19 bases spanning the gap. Germline lookup yields CDR1 SGHVS and CDR2 FQNEAQ. This CDR3 contains 15 residues. DNA of the CDR3: TGTGCCAGCAGCCCTCAACCAGGGTCGGTGGACATTCAGTACTTC. This encodes CASSPQPGSVDIQYF.

The chain links TRBV29-1 to TRBJ2-1, with D unclear. Per germline, CDR1 SQVTM and CDR2 ANQGSEA. With 4 bases removed from V and 5 bases from J, the gap between germline ends came to 18 bases. The CDR3 has 15 amino acids. CDR3 sequence: CSVARPERANNEQFF. CDR3 in DNA: TGCAGCGTTGCGCGGCCGGAACGGGCCAACAATGAGCAGTTCTTC.

The CDR3, as DNA: TGCAGTGCTATTGGGACTAGCGGGGGGTATAAAGCTAGCACAGATACGCAGTATTTT. Amino acids: CSAIGTSGGYKASTDTQYF. This chain joins TRBV20-1 and TRBJ2-3; 15 nucleotides line up with TRBD2. V was pared by 4 bases and J by 0 bases, with 11 bases of the junction left unmatched. The CDR3 is 19 residues long. Germline V gene lookup returns CDR1 DFQATT and CDR2 SNEGSKA (reference sequence).

The table lists this clonotype with a few counts. The rearrangement links TRBV6-2 or TRBV6-3 to TRBJ2-2; D is uncertain. V was pared by 7 bases and J by 0 bases, with 9 bases between. The CDR3 runs 14 residues. Germline CDR1 reads MNHEY; CDR2 reads SVGEGT. The CDR3 region is CASTPSANTGELFF. DNA of the CDR3: TGTGCCAGCACGCCGTCGGCGAACACCGGGGAGCTGTTTTTT.

This clonotype came up a few times. The CDR3 DNA is TGTGCCAGCAGCGTAGTGACTAAGAGAGATGGCTACACCTTC. Translated: CASSVVTKRDGYTF. V usage is TRBV9 and J usage is TRBJ1-2; D is ambiguous. CDR3 length equals 14 residues. V was trimmed by 0 bases and J by 6 bases, leaving 12 bases between them. Germline-derived CDR1 and CDR2 are SGDLS and YYNGEE.

V gene TRBV3-1 combines with J gene TRBJ2-1; D is tentatively TRBD1 or TRBD2 (5 bases each). Trimming pared 4 bases from V and 9 bases from J, leaving 19 bases between. This CDR3 has 15 amino acids. CDR1 and CDR2 (germline): LGHDT, YNNKEL (reference sequence). CDR3 coding DNA: TGTGCCAGCAGCCTACGGGACGCCAGCGGTTCTGAGCAGTTCTTC. Protein product: CASSLRDASGSEQFF.

This clonotype occurred a few times. V gene TRBV2 combines with J gene TRBJ2-1; D unresolved. Germline CDR1 is SNHLY and CDR2 is FYNNEI. Deletions cut 2 bases from V and 6 bases from J, with 11 bases between. The CDR3 totals 14 residues. CDR3 amino acids: CASSERHPANEQFF. The DNA for the CDR3 is TGTGCCAGCAGTGAACGGCACCCCGCCAATGAGCAGTTCTTC. Based on the CDR3 plus reference TRBV2 and TRBJ2-1, the full variable domain is EPEVTQTPSHQVTQMGQEVILRCVPISNHLYFYWYRQILGQKVEFLVSFYNNEISEKSEIFDDQFSVERPDGSNFTLKIRSTKLEDSAMYFCASSERHPANEQFFGPGTRLTVL.

V and J are TRBV27 and TRBJ2-1, with 10 bases aligning to TRBD2. The CDR3 is 15 amino acids. Trimming cost V 6 bases and J 7 bases; bases outside gene matches: 9. Germline lookup yields CDR1 MNHEY and CDR2 SMNVEV (reference sequence). This CDR3 is CASSRGAGGVNEQFF. Here the CDR3 DNA reads TGTGCCAGCAGCCGGGGAGCGGGGGGGGTTAATGAGCAGTTCTTC.

This clonotype has a handful of counts. The chain couples TRBV20-1 to TRBJ2-7; no clear D. Trimming stripped 1 base from V and 2 bases from J, with 9 bases between. This CDR3 contains 13 residues. Per germline, CDR1 DFQATT and CDR2 SNEGSKA (reference sequence). This CDR3 is CSARGRLTYEQYF. The CDR3 DNA follows: TGCAGTGCTAGAGGGCGCCTTACCTACGAGCAGTACTTC.

This clonotype was counted between two and nine times. The rearrangement joins TRBV4-1 to TRBJ2-7; 7 bases are a match to TRBD1. This CDR3 is built from 15 residues. Germline V gene lookup returns CDR1 MGHRA and CDR2 YSYEKL. Trimming cost V 3 bases and J 2 bases; bases outside gene matches: 7. The CDR3: CASSQGPGQTYEQYF. The CDR3 DNA follows: TGCGCCAGCAGCCAGGGGCCGGGACAGACCTACGAGCAGTACTTC.

The chain carries TRBV15 and TRBJ2-1; D perhaps matches TRBD2 (6 bases). The V end was cut by 0 bases, the J end by 7 bases, with 13 bases between. The CDR3 runs to 15 residues. Germline V lookup: CDR1 LNHNV, CDR2 YYDKDF (reference sequence). CDR3 amino acids: CATSRDGLRGNEQFF. DNA for the CDR3: TGTGCCACCAGCAGAGATGGACTTCGGGGGAATGAGCAGTTCTTC. The full variable domain, its missing parts supplied by reference TRBV15 and TRBJ2-1, is DAMVIQNPRYQVTQFGKPVTLSCSQTLNHNVMYWYQQKSSQAPKLLFHYYDKDFNNEADTPDNFQSRRPNTSFCFLDIRSPGLGDTAMYLCATSRDGLRGNEQFFGPGTRLTVL.

This clonotype was seen a handful of times. The V gene is TRBV10-3, the J gene TRBJ2-7; D is unclear. The CDR3 consists of 11 residues. The germline CDR1 and CDR2 sequences are ENHRY and SYGVKD. The germline V and J ends were trimmed by 4 bases and 3 bases, with 4 bases remaining between them. In DNA form, the CDR3 reads TGTGCCATCAGTGCGGGCTACGAGCAGTACTTC. This encodes CAISAGYEQYF.

This chain connects TRBV5-1 to TRBJ1-1, with TRBD1 as a possible D gene (6 bases). Between the trimmed V and J ends, which lost 4 bases and 2 bases, there was a span of 12 bases. This CDR3 comprises 14 residues. The germline CDR1 and CDR2 sequences are SGHRS and YFSETQ. The CDR3 region is CASSADSSNTEAFF. CDR3 nucleotide sequence: TGCGCCAGCAGCGCGGACAGTTCCAACACTGAAGCTTTCTTT. Full variable domain (rest looked up from reference TRBV5-1 and TRBJ1-1): KAGVTQTPRYLIKTRGQQVTLSCSPISGHRSVSWYQQTPGQGLQFLFEYFSETQRNKGNFPGRFSGRQFSNSRSEMNVSTLELGDSALYLCASSADSSNTEAFFGQGTRLTVV.

This clonotype was seen only a few times. This chain joins TRBV9 and TRBJ2-2; 10 positions agree with TRBD1. The length of the CDR3 is 14 residues. CDR1 is SGDLS and CDR2 is YYNGEE in the germline V gene. J gave up 5 bases and V 4 bases, and 2 bases lay outside the gene matches. The CDR3 sequence is CASSPGQGTGELFF. The CDR3 DNA follows: TGTGCCAGCAGCCCGGGACAGGGGACCGGGGAGCTGTTTTTT.

The chain combines TRBV29-1 with TRBJ1-5; TRBD1 matches at 8 bases. Losses at the gene ends were 3 bases for V and 7 bases for J; bases not matched to a gene: 5. CDR1 and CDR2 (germline): SQVTM, ANQGSEA. This CDR3 has 13 amino acids. CDR3 bases: TGCAGCGTTGATCCAGGGGGCGGACAGCCCCAGCATTTT. It is translated as CSVDPGGGQPQHF. Full variable domain (rest looked up from reference TRBV29-1 and TRBJ1-5): SAVISQKPSRDICQRGTSLTIQCQVDSQVTMMFWYRQQPGQSLTLIATANQGSEATYESGFVIDKFPISRPNLTFSTLTVSNMSPEDSSIYLCSVDPGGGQPQHFGDGTRLSIL.

This clonotype has a handful of counts. The chain has TRBV4-1 and TRBJ1-6; maybe TRBD1 (5 bases). Between the trimmed V and J ends, which lost 0 bases and 8 bases, there was a span of 17 bases. The CDR3 totals 17 residues. From germline, CDR1 is MGHRA and CDR2 YSYEKL. DNA of the CDR3: TGCGCCAGCAGCCAAGATCGCCGGGACTCACGACATTCACCCCTCCACTTT. Amino acids: CASSQDRRDSRHSPLHF.

This clonotype was seen only a few times. This chain links TRBV7-8 with TRBJ2-1; unclear D gene. Germline CDR1 reads SGHVS; CDR2 reads FQNEAQ. The CDR3 sequence is 15 residues long. V lost 8 bases, J lost 0 bases, and 14 bases lay in between. The CDR3 nucleotides read TGTGCCAGCGTCGCGTTGGAAAGCTCCTACAATGAGCAGTTCTTC. Translated, it gives CASVALESSYNEQFF.

A few counts support this clonotype. The V and J genes are TRBV7-9 and TRBJ1-5; D is uncertain. The V gene's germline CDR1 is SEHNR and CDR2 FQNEAQ (reference sequence). The V end lost 6 bases, the J end lost 2 bases, and 11 bases lay between the germline ends. This CDR3 has 14 residues. The CDR3 here is CASSPPMGNQPQHF. The CDR3 DNA reads as TGTGCCAGCAGTCCACCAATGGGCAATCAGCCCCAGCATTTT. The full variable domain, completed using reference TRBV7-9 and TRBJ1-5, is DTGVSQNPRHKITKRGQNVTFRCDPISEHNRLYWYRQTLGQGPEFLTYFQNEAQLEKSRLLSDRFSAERPKGSFSTLEIQRTEQGDSAMYLCASSPPMGNQPQHFGDGTRLSIL.

This chain connects TRBV6-5 to TRBJ2-1, with TRBD2 matching over 10 bases. This CDR3 is 16 amino acids long. CDR1 is MNHEY, CDR2 SVGAGI, per germline. Germline trimming cut 0 bases from V and 7 bases from J; bases unmatched to any gene: 6. The CDR3 reads CASSYSSGGAGNEQFF. In DNA, the CDR3 is TGTGCCAGCAGTTACTCAAGCGGGGGGGCTGGGAATGAGCAGTTCTTC.